The sample holds many counts of the clone carrying this T cell receptor beta chain. Its antigen is unknown. Each patient went into thyroid surgery without having received any treatment. This specimen belongs to a study of metastatic and nonmetastatic thyroid tumors. At the level of the study: Repertoires from blood and tumor or nodule tissue of malignant and benign thyroid patients were compared. General study results and limits: Reports indicated that malignant thyroid tumors showed significantly higher TCR beta diversity than benign nodules did, in blood and tumor.

Methods used by the authors: A papillary thyroid cancer distant-metastasis classifier was built from CDR3 differences across clinicopathological groups. MiXCR reprocessed the PCR reads for TCRdb. TCRdb's processing, not the authors', yielded these V and J calls. The sample includes under 20,000 clones, around 28% of them seen just once. V was shortened by 0 bases and J by 8 bases, with 13 bases between the two germline ends. The CDR3 has 14 residues. The germline V gene has CDR1 DFQATT and CDR2 SNEGSKA (reference sequence). The chain is built from TRBV20-1 and TRBJ1-4; D is unclear. Source material: tumor tissue. The sequence came from a male donor with papillary thyroid cancer or a benign thyroid nodule (not recorded which). Some clones in this sample may be carry-over from other donors' samples. The CDR3: CSARDFENGEKLFF. CDR3 DNA: TGCAGTGCTAGAGATTTTGAGAATGGGGAAAAACTGTTTTTT.